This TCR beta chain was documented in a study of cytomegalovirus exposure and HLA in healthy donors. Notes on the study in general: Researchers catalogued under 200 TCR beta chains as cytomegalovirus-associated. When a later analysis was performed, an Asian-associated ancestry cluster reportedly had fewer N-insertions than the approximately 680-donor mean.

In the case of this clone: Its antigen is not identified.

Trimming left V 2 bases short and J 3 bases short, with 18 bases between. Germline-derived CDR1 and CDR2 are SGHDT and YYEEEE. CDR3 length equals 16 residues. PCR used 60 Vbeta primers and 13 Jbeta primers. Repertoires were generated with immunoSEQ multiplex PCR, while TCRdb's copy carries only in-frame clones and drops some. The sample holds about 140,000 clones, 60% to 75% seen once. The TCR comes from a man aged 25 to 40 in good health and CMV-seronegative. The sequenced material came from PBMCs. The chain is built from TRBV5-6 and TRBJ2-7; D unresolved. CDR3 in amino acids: CASSFDRRGHLYEQYF. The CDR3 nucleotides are TGTGCCAGCAGCTTTGATCGACGAGGTCATCTCTACGAGCAGTACTTC.